This T cell receptor (beta chain) was identified during a study of early T cells in non-severe SARS-CoV-2 infection. Study results and caveats: Matching results from VDJdb favored anti-spike CD8 responses, leaving private and CD4 specificities undetected.

MiXCR, applied by TCRdb to the 5' RACE reads, yields one record per CDR3 protein. The table shows around 60,000 distinct CDR3 sequences, with 10% occurring only once. The CDR3 is made up of 12 amino acids. Germline CDR1 is DFQATT and CDR2 is SNEGSKA (reference sequence). V lost 6 bases and J 4 bases, leaving 11 bases between the germline ends. This clonotype occurred many times. Its antigen is unidentified. The specimen was whole blood. The clonotype originates from an adult who was a healthcare worker with PCR-confirmed SARS-CoV-2 infection or an uninfected control (not recorded which). The chain couples TRBV20-1 to TRBJ2-3; D assignment may be TRBD1 or TRBD2 (5 bases each). The DNA for the CDR3 is TGCAGTGCCCGGGGACCGCCAGATACGCAGTATTTT. It specifies CSARGPPDTQYF.